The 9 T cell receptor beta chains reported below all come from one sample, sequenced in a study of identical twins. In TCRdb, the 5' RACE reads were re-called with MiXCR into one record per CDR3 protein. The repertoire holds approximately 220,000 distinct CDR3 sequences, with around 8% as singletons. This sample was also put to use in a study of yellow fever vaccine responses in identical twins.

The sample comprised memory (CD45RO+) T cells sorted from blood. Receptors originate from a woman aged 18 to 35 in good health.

In nucleotides, the CDR3 is TGTGCCAGCAGCCAAGGACTCCTAAATGAGCAGTTCTTC. This translates into CASSQGLLNEQFF. V is TRBV3-1 and J is TRBJ2-1; no clear D gene. The CDR3 is 13 residues long. Per the germline V gene, CDR1 is LGHDT and CDR2 is YNNKEL (reference sequence). V dropped 1 base and J dropped 7 bases, with 8 bases sitting between them.

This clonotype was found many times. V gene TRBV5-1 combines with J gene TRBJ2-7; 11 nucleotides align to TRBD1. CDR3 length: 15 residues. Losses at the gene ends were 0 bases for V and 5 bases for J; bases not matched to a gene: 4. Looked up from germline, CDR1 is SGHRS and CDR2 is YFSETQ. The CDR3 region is CASSLEGQGADEQYF. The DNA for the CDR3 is TGCGCCAGCAGCTTGGAAGGACAGGGGGCTGACGAGCAGTACTTC.

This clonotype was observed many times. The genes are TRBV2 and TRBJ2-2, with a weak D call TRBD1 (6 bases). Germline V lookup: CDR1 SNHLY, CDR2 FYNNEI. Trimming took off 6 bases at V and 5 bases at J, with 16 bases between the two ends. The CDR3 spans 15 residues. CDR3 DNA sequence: TGTGCCAGCAGCCCCCGGGACACCGTTACCGGGGAGCTGTTTTTT. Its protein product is CASSPRDTVTGELFF.

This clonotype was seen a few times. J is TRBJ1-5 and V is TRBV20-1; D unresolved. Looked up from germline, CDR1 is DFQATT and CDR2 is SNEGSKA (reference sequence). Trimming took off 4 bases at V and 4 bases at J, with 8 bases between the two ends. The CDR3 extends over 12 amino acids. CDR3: CSATRNNQPQHF. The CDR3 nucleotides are TGCAGTGCTACGAGGAATAATCAGCCCCAGCATTTT.

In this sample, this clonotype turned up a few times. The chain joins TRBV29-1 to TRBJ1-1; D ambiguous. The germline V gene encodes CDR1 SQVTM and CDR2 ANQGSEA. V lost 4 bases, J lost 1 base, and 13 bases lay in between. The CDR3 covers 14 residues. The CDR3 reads CSVVLGPRNTEAFF. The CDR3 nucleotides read TGCAGCGTTGTTCTTGGACCACGGAACACTGAAGCTTTCTTT.

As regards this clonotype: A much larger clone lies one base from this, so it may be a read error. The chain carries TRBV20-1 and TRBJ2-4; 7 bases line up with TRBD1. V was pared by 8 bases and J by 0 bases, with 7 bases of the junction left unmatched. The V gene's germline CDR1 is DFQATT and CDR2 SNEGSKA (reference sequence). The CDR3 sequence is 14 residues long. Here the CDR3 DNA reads TGCAGTTCGGGACAGACTCCAGCCAAAAACATTCAGTACTTC. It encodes CSSGQTPAKNIQYF.

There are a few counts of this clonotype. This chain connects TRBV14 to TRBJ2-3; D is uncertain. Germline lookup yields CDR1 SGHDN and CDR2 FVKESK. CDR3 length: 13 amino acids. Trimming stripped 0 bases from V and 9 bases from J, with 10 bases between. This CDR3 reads CASSQDTRATQYF. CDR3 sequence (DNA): TGTGCCAGCAGCCAAGATACCCGAGCAACGCAGTATTTT.

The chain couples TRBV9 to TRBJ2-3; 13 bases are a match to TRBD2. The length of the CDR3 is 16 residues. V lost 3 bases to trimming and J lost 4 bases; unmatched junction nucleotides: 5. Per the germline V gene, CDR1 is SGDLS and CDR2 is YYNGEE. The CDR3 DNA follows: TGTGCCAGCAGCGATTGGACTAGCGGGAGCGCAGATACGCAGTATTTT. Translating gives CASSDWTSGSADTQYF.

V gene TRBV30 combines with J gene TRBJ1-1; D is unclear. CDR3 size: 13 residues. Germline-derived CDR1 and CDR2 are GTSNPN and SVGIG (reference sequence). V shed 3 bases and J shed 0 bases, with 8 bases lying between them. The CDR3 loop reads CAWRYSMNTEAFF. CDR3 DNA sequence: TGTGCCTGGAGATACAGTATGAACACTGAAGCTTTCTTT. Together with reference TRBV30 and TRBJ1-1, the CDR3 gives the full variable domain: SQTIHQWPATLVQPVGSPLSLECTVEGTSNPNLYWYRQAAGRGLQLLFYSVGIGQISSEVPQNLSASRPQDRQFILSSKKLLLSDSGFYLCAWRYSMNTEAFFGQGTRLTVV.